The 5 T cell receptor beta chains presented below share a single source sample, sequenced in a study of human T cells and chemical hapten exposure. TCRdb used MiXCR to reprocess the RACE reads, holding one entry per CDR3 protein. The table has about 69,000 distinct CDR3 sequences, under 13% seen once. The time point here: patch test 2, 6 weeks after DPC sensitization. The treatment was: therapeutic diphenylcyclopropenone sensitization with weekly scalp DPC. Sample: whole blood, taken in connection with sensitization to the hapten diphenylcyclopropenone (DPC). The receptors originated from a woman aged 45 to 65 with alopecia areata. Some clones in this sample may be carry-over from other donors' samples.

The sample holds many counts of this clonotype. V is TRBV20-1 and J is TRBJ1-5; TRBD1 aligns across 8 bases. V was clipped by 5 bases and J by 4 bases; unmatched bases: 7. The CDR3 spans 14 residues. Germline assignment: CDR1 DFQATT and CDR2 SNEGSKA (reference sequence). This CDR3 is CSALDRTGNQPQHF. In DNA, the CDR3 is TGCAGTGCTTTAGATCGGACAGGGAATCAGCCCCAGCATTTT.

This clonotype has only a few counts. V usage is TRBV29-1 and J usage is TRBJ2-3; the match to TRBD2 covers 13 bases. This CDR3 has 15 residues. The junction had 6 bases not matched to a gene; V was cut back by 5 bases and J by 4 bases. Germline values: CDR1 SQVTM, CDR2 ANQGSEA. The CDR3: CSVRLAGGIADTQYF. The CDR3 DNA is TGCAGCGTTCGACTAGCGGGAGGAATCGCAGATACGCAGTATTTT.

This clonotype has only a few counts. The CDR3 DNA reads TGTGCCAGCAGCTTTGCAGGAAATGAGCAGTTCTTC. Protein: CASSFAGNEQFF. This rearrangement joins TRBV7-9 to TRBJ2-1, with no clear D. From germline, CDR1 is SEHNR and CDR2 FQNEAQ (reference sequence). Deletions cut 3 bases from V and 7 bases from J, with 7 bases between. The CDR3 sequence is 12 residues long.

This clonotype was recorded at least ten times. The chain joins TRBV6-6 to TRBJ1-1; no definite D call. The CDR3 covers 13 residues. Germline CDR1 is MNHNY and CDR2 is SVGAGI (reference sequence). Trimming removed 7 bases from V and 1 base from J, with 10 bases in between. The CDR3 sequence: CASTVPQNTEAFF. The DNA of the CDR3 is TGTGCCAGCACCGTACCTCAGAACACTGAAGCTTTCTTT.

The chain employs TRBV29-1 and TRBJ2-5, with TRBD1 matching 7 bases. The length of the CDR3 is 16 residues. CDR1 SQVTM and CDR2 ANQGSEA come from the germline V gene. Trimming at V came to 4 bases and at J to 0 bases, leaving 11 bases not matched to a gene. In DNA, the CDR3 is TGCAGCGTTGGTTATAGGGCCAGGGGGTACCAAGAGACCCAGTACTTC. Its translation: CSVGYRARGYQETQYF.